Below, one T cell receptor (beta chain) is given with its context. Its antigen is undetermined. This sample is part of a study of Ad26.COV2.S vaccination and SARS-CoV-2 variants. Study-level points and caveats: Vaccinated and placebo-treated recipients had similar non-spike TCR breadth.

The germline gives CDR1 LNHDA, CDR2 SQIVND (reference sequence). V was pared by 4 bases and J by 0 bases, with 5 bases of the junction left unmatched. This CDR3 spans 18 amino acids. Data came from immunoSEQ multiplex PCR; TCRdb stores just in-frame clones and leaves some out. The sample consists of some 390,000 clones, 89% of them appearing once. Treatment defined: roughly 20 received Ad26.COV2.S at low or high dose, single or two shots; five or six received placebo; per-sample allocation not given. Material that was analyzed had been drawn on day 63 after the first vaccine or placebo injection. This clonotype originated in a person aged 18 to 59 who received the Ad26.COV2.S COVID-19 vaccine or a placebo. The chain carries TRBV19 and TRBJ2-6, with 11 bases lining up with TRBD1. The specimen comprised peripheral blood, sampled in a trial of Ad26.COV2.S vaccine versus placebo. The CDR3 spells CASSTRGTGGSGANVLTF. CDR3 nucleotide sequence: TGTGCCAGTAGTACTCGGGGGACAGGGGGCTCTGGGGCCAACGTCCTGACTTTC. The complete variable domain, with remaining parts taken from reference TRBV19 and TRBJ2-6, reads DGGITQSPKYLFRKEGQNVTLSCEQNLNHDAMYWYRQDPGQGLRLIYYSQIVNDFQKGDIAEGYSVSREKKESFPLTVTSAQKNPTAFYLCASSTRGTGGSGANVLTFGAGSRLTVL.